These 30 T cell receptor beta chains were sequenced from one sample in a study of T cell changes during pregnancy in multiple sclerosis. The data were produced by immunoSEQ multiplex PCR, yet TCRdb's version contains in-frame clones alone and is incomplete. Of 75,000 to 95,000 clones listed, 80% to 95% are singletons. The sample was peripheral blood, taken after pregnancy. All receptors come from a female donor with multiple sclerosis, enrolled in a pregnancy study.

This chain connects TRBV7-8 to TRBJ2-7, with D unclear. Germline CDR1 reads SGHVS; CDR2 reads FQNEAQ. The CDR3 spans 12 residues. Trimming left V 8 bases short and J 0 bases short, with 8 bases between. The chain's CDR3 is CASWSRSYEQYF. In nucleotides, the CDR3 is TGTGCCAGCTGGAGCCGCTCCTACGAGCAGTACTTC.

This chain links TRBV5-8 with TRBJ1-2; a weak D match, TRBD1 (6 bases). Germline CDR1 and CDR2: SGHTS and YDEGEE. Trimming removed 3 bases from V and 6 bases from J, with 15 bases in between. The CDR3 has 14 residues. The CDR3 is CASSSGQMSHGYTF. The CDR3 bases are TGTGCCAGCAGCTCGGGACAAATGTCGCATGGCTACACCTTC. Full variable domain (outside the CDR3, taken from reference TRBV5-8 and TRBJ1-2): EAGVTQSPTHLIKTRGQQATLRCSPISGHTSVYWYQQALGLGLQFLLWYDEGEERNRGNFPPRFSGRQFPNYSSELNVNALELEDSALYLCASSSGQMSHGYTFGSGTRLTVV.

This chain links TRBV23-1 with TRBJ1-4; 11 bases map to TRBD1. TRBV23-1 is an ORF, with its function uncertain. The CDR3 runs 17 residues. Losses at the gene ends were 0 bases for V and 3 bases for J; bases not matched to a gene: 3. CDR3 amino acids: CASSQSDRGPANEKLFF. CDR3 DNA: TGCGCCAGCAGTCAATCGGACAGGGGGCCCGCTAATGAAAAACTGTTTTTT.

This chain uses TRBV7-3 with TRBJ2-1; no clear D gene. V lost 2 bases and J lost 7, with 15 bases in between. The CDR3 sequence is 15 residues long. Germline CDR1 reads SGHTA; CDR2 reads FQGTGA. CDR3 DNA: TGTGCCAGCAGCTTAGGGCTATCCCCCGAAAATGAGCAGTTCTTC. Translating it yields CASSLGLSPENEQFF.

The rearrangement joins TRBV6-1 to TRBJ2-7; D unresolved. Looked up from germline, CDR1 is MNHNS and CDR2 is SASEGT. V was pared by 0 bases and J by 3 bases, with 9 bases between. This CDR3 is built from 14 residues. The CDR3 reads CASSEATYLYEQYF. CDR3 sequence (DNA): TGTGCCAGCAGTGAAGCCACATATCTCTACGAGCAGTACTTC.

This chain connects TRBV21-1 to TRBJ1-5; the DNA was not used to check the table's D call, TRBD1. TRBV21-1 is a pseudogene locus. The CDR3 is 16 residues long. DNA for the CDR3: TGTGCCAGCAGCAAAGCCCAGGGATATAGCAATCAGCCCCAGCATTTT. It encodes CASSKAQGYSNQPQHF.

The chain recombines TRBV10-1 with TRBJ2-7, with 10 bases fitting TRBD1. Germline CDR1 WNHNN, CDR2 SYGVQD (reference sequence). The V gene end was trimmed by 2 bases and the J gene end by 3 bases; junction bases not matched to a gene: 10. This CDR3 comprises 17 residues. The CDR3 region has the DNA TGCGCCAGCAGTGAGCCGGGGGGGCGGGACAGGGGCTACGAGCAGTACTTC. It is translated as CASSEPGGRDRGYEQYF.

In this sample, this clone turned up once. This sequence joins TRBV5-1 and TRBJ2-1; 7 nucleotides line up with TRBD2. This CDR3 contains 15 residues. Germline values: CDR1 SGHRS, CDR2 YFSETQ. J lost 5 bases, V lost 4 bases, and 9 bases had no gene match. The CDR3 DNA is TGCGCCAGCAGCCCCGGACTAGTTGGGGACAATGAGCAGTTCTTC. It is translated as CASSPGLVGDNEQFF.

The rearrangement joins TRBV19 to TRBJ1-1; D gene ambiguous. The CDR3 loop spans 14 amino acids. The V gene lost 7 bases and the J gene lost 4 bases, with 16 bases spanning the gap. Germline assignment: CDR1 LNHDA and CDR2 SQIVND (reference sequence). CDR3 residues: CASKEFQGSTEAFF. For the CDR3, the DNA is TGTGCCAGTAAGGAGTTCCAAGGGAGCACTGAAGCTTTCTTT.

This clone was picked up one time. The chain employs TRBV5-1 and TRBJ2-1, with 9 positions matching TRBD2. V lost 1 base and J lost 7; bases outside the gene matches: 6. Germline V gene data show CDR1 as SGHRS and CDR2 as YFSETQ. This CDR3 contains 15 residues. The CDR3, as DNA: TGCGCCAGCAGCTTGAGTCTAGCGGGGATGAATGAGCAGTTCTTC. This translates into CASSLSLAGMNEQFF. The full variable domain, with the rest looked up from reference TRBV5-1 and TRBJ2-1, is KAGVTQTPRYLIKTRGQQVTLSCSPISGHRSVSWYQQTPGQGLQFLFEYFSETQRNKGNFPGRFSGRQFSNSRSEMNVSTLELGDSALYLCASSLSLAGMNEQFFGPGTRLTVL.

The V gene is TRBV18, the J gene TRBJ2-7, with D hard to call. CDR3 length equals 14 residues. V was clipped by 3 bases and J by 0 bases, with 9 bases between them. Germline lookup yields CDR1 KGHSH and CDR2 LQKENI. The CDR3 bases are TGTGCCAGCTCACCTACGGTTGACTCCTACGAGCAGTACTTC. Its translation is CASSPTVDSYEQYF.

The chain links TRBV6-5 to TRBJ2-7; 8 nucleotides agree with TRBD1. Germline V gene sequence: CDR1 MNHEY, CDR2 SVGAGI. The V and J ends lost 8 bases and 2 bases, in that order; junction bases with no gene match: 8. The CDR3 totals 14 residues. The CDR3 spells CASAKRDRTYEQYF. The CDR3 nucleotides are TGTGCCAGCGCGAAACGGGACAGGACCTACGAGCAGTACTTC.

J is TRBJ1-5 and V is TRBV27; a weak D match, TRBD1 (5 bases). The germline gives CDR1 MNHEY, CDR2 SMNVEV (reference sequence). The CDR3 is 13 amino acids. The V end was cut by 3 bases, the J end by 10 bases, with 13 bases between. CDR3 loop: CASSFWAQGPQHF. As DNA, the CDR3 is TGTGCCAGCAGTTTCTGGGCCCAGGGACCCCAGCATTTT.

The chain combines TRBV21-1 with TRBJ1-5. TRBV21-1 is termed a pseudogene. There are 16 residues in the CDR3. The CDR3 bases are TGTGCCAGCAGCAAGCGGGCCTCCTATAGCAATCAGCCCCAGCATTTT. It codes for CASSKRASYSNQPQHF.

The V and J genes are TRBV7-2 and TRBJ1-2; D gene uncertain. Germline V gene sequence: CDR1 SGHTA, CDR2 FQGNSA. Trimming left V 0 bases short and J 5 bases short, with 7 bases between. CDR3 length equals 13 residues. The CDR3 region is CASSLAAGYGYTF. CDR3 in DNA: TGTGCCAGCAGCTTAGCGGCAGGATATGGCTACACCTTC.

The chain has TRBV11-3 and TRBJ2-3; 14 bases line up with TRBD2. In germline, CDR1 is SGHNT, CDR2 YENEEA. This CDR3 is built from 16 residues. Trimming cost V 5 bases and J 2 bases; bases outside gene matches: 3. The CDR3 loop reads CASSPGLAGDTDTQYF. DNA of the CDR3: TGTGCCAGCAGCCCGGGACTAGCGGGGGACACAGATACGCAGTATTTT.

V is TRBV4-3 and J is TRBJ2-1; perhaps TRBD2 as D (7 bases). CDR3 length equals 18 residues. V was pared by 6 bases and J by 2 bases, with 23 bases between. Germline CDR1 reads LGHNA; CDR2 reads YSLEER. The CDR3 loop is CASSMGAAGAATYNEQFF. The CDR3, as DNA: TGCGCCAGCAGTATGGGGGCCGCGGGGGCCGCCACCTACAATGAGCAGTTCTTC.

This clone was detected once. The chain combines TRBV5-1 with TRBJ2-1, with a possible D match to TRBD2 (5 bases). This CDR3 is 15 amino acids long. CDR1 is SGHRS and CDR2 is YFSETQ in the germline V gene. Trimming cost V 4 bases and J 3 bases, with 14 bases left between them. CDR3 protein: CASSQGPGVYNEQFF. In DNA, the CDR3 is TGCGCCAGCAGCCAAGGTCCCGGGGTCTACAATGAGCAGTTCTTC.

This sequence joins TRBV4-1 and TRBJ1-3; tentatively, D is TRBD1 (6 bases). V was cut by 1 base and J by 3 bases, with 13 bases left in between. Germline assignment: CDR1 MGHRA and CDR2 YSYEKL. This CDR3 spans 16 amino acids. CDR3 protein: CASSQGAGAGGNTIYF. As DNA, the CDR3 is TGCGCCAGCAGCCAAGGGGCGGGGGCGGGTGGAAACACCATATATTTT.

The chain couples TRBV5-4 to TRBJ2-2; 7 bases align to TRBD2. The V and J ends lost 4 bases and 4 bases, in that order; junction bases with no gene match: 7. This CDR3 spans 15 amino acids. The germline V gene encodes CDR1 SGHNT and CDR2 YYREEE (reference sequence). The CDR3 DNA sequence: TGTGCCAGCAGCCCCTATGGGGGGGTCACCGGGGAGCTGTTTTTT. It is translated as CASSPYGGVTGELFF. The complete variable domain, with remaining parts taken from reference TRBV5-4 and TRBJ2-2, reads ETGVTQSPTHLIKTRGQQVTLRCSSQSGHNTVSWYQQALGQGPQFIFQYYREEENGRGNFPPRFSGLQFPNYSSELNVNALELDDSALYLCASSPYGGVTGELFFGEGSRLTVL.

The chain carries TRBV7-2 and TRBJ2-7; D gene ambiguous. Deletions cut 5 bases from V and 3 bases from J, with 8 bases between. Germline CDR1 is SGHTA and CDR2 is FQGNSA. The CDR3 is made up of 12 amino acids. CDR3 sequence (DNA): TGTGCCAGCAGCCTTATGTACTACGAGCAGTACTTC. This sequence encodes CASSLMYYEQYF.

J is TRBJ2-3 and V is TRBV4-2, with TRBD2 identical over 15 bases. The trim removed 3 bases at V and 6 bases at J, leaving 7 bases unmatched. The CDR3 extends over 17 amino acids. The germline V gene has CDR1 LGHNA and CDR2 YNFKEQ. The CDR3 loop is CASSQGLAGGHLDTQYF. CDR3 DNA sequence: TGTGCCAGCAGCCAGGGACTAGCGGGGGGTCACCTTGATACGCAGTATTTT.

This chain uses TRBV5-6 with TRBJ1-1, with 7 nucleotides matching TRBD1. Trimming cost V 5 bases and J 4 bases; bases outside gene matches: 8. Germline values: CDR1 SGHDT, CDR2 YYEEEE. The CDR3 length is 14 residues. DNA of the CDR3: TGTGCCAGCAGAAGGACAGGTCGGCGCACTGAAGCTTTCTTT. Encoded protein: CASRRTGRRTEAFF.

The chain combines TRBV7-9 with TRBJ1-4; TRBD1 agrees at 9 bases. Germline CDR1 reads SEHNR; CDR2 reads FQNEAQ (reference sequence). There are 12 residues in the CDR3. V lost 8 bases to trimming and J lost 5 bases; unmatched junction nucleotides: 0. The DNA of the CDR3 is TGTGCCAGCGGGACAGGGAATGAAAAACTGTTTTTT. Translated, it gives CASGTGNEKLFF. The full variable domain, rest sourced from reference TRBV7-9 and TRBJ1-4, is DTGVSQNPRHKITKRGQNVTFRCDPISEHNRLYWYRQTLGQGPEFLTYFQNEAQLEKSRLLSDRFSAERPKGSFSTLEIQRTEQGDSAMYLCASGTGNEKLFFGSGTQLSVL.

This clone was counted once. The CDR3: CASSLGLAGDLGDEQYF. In DNA form, the CDR3 reads TGTGCCAGCAGCTTGGGTCTAGCGGGAGACCTTGGGGACGAGCAGTACTTC. The rearrangement links TRBV5-8 to TRBJ2-7, with 10 bases aligning to TRBD2. CDR1 is SGHTS and CDR2 is YDEGEE in the germline V gene. V lost 0 bases and J lost 5; bases outside the gene matches: 11. The CDR3 is 17 amino acids.

This chain connects TRBV7-2 to TRBJ1-3; D possibly corresponds to TRBD1 (5 bases). Germline V CDR1 and CDR2: SGHTA, FQGNSA. This CDR3 contains 17 residues. V gave up 0 bases and J gave up 3 bases, with 15 bases separating them. The CDR3 sequence is CASSLAARGVIGNTIYF. In DNA, the CDR3 is TGTGCCAGCAGCTTAGCGGCAAGGGGTGTAATTGGAAACACCATATATTTT.

The CDR3 nucleotides are TGTGCCAGCAGCCTGAGGGGGAGAACTGAAGCTTTCTTT. Encoded protein: CASSLRGRTEAFF. The chain combines TRBV7-2 with TRBJ1-1, with D tentatively TRBD1 (6 bases). Trimming took off 5 bases at V and 5 bases at J, with 12 bases between the two ends. Germline CDR1 SGHTA, CDR2 FQGNSA. The CDR3 has 13 residues.

V gene TRBV6-4 combines with J gene TRBJ1-1; weak D call: TRBD1 (5 bases). Germline V gene lookup returns CDR1 MRHNA and CDR2 SNTAGT. The CDR3 sequence is 15 residues long. Trimming took off 0 bases at V and 3 bases at J, with 11 bases between the two ends. CDR3 loop: CASSDSMGGYTEAFF. CDR3 nucleotides: TGTGCCAGCAGTGACTCGATGGGGGGGTACACTGAAGCTTTCTTT.

This CDR3 reads CASTPGSMNTEAFF. CDR3 DNA: TGTGCCAGTACCCCAGGGTCCATGAACACTGAAGCTTTCTTT. The chain uses TRBV19 and TRBJ1-1, with D possibly TRBD1 on 5 matching bases. The CDR3 spans 14 residues. Germline V gives CDR1 LNHDA, CDR2 SQIVND (reference sequence). V lost 7 bases to trimming and J lost 0 bases, with 12 bases between them.

The J gene is TRBJ1-1, the V gene TRBV12-5, with D perhaps matching TRBD1 (6 bases). Trimming stripped 0 bases from V and 1 base from J, with 9 bases between. This CDR3 spans 15 amino acids. Germline lookup yields CDR1 LGHNT and CDR2 FRNRAP. The CDR3 bases are TGTGCTAGTGGTTTGGTCACGACAGGGAACACTGAAGCTTTCTTT. Translated, it gives CASGLVTTGNTEAFF.